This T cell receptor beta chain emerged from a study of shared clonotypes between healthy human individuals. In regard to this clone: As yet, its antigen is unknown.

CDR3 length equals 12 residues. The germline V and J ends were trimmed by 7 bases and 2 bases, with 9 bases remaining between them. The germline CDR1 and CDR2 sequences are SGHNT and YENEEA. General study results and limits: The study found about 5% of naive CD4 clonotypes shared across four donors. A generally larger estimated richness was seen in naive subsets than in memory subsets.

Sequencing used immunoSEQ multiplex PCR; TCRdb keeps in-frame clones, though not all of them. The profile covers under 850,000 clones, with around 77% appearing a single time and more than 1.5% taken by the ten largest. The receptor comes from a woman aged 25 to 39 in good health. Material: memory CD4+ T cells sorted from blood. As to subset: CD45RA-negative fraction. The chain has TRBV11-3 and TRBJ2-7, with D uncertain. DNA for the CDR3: TGTGCCAGCACGGGCAGGACCTACGAGCAGTACTTC. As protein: CASTGRTYEQYF.